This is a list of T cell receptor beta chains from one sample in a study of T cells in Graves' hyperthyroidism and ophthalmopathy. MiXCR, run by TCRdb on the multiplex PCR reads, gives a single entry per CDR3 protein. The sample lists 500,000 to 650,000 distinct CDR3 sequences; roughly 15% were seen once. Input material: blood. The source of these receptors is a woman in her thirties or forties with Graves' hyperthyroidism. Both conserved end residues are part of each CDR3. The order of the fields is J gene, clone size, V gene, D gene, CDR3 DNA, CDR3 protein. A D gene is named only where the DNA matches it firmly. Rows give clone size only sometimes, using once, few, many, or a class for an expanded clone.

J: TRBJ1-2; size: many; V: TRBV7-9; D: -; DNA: TGTGCCAGCAGCCCACAGGGTTTCTATGGCTACACCTTC; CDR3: CASSPQGFYGYTF
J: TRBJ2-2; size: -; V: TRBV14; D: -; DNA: TGTGCCAGCAGCCAAAGGGGGACGTGGAACACCGGGGAGCTGTTTTTT; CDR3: CASSQRGTWNTGELFF
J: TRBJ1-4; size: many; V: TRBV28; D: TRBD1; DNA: TGTGCCAGCAGCGGACAGGGGAGCGAAAAACTGTTTTTT; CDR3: CASSGQGSEKLFF
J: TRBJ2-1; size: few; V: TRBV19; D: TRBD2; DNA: TGTGCCAGTAATAGAGCGGGAGGTGGGTACAATGAGCAGTTCTTC; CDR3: CASNRAGGGYNEQFF
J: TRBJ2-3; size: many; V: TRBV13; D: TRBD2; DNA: TGTGCCAGCAGTCCCAGCGGGAGTCGCCCAGATACGCAGTATTTT; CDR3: CASSPSGSRPDTQYF
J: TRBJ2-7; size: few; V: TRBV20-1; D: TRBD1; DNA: TGCAGTGCTAGCGAAGAGTGGGACAGGTCCTACGAGCAGTACTTC; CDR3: CSASEEWDRSYEQYF
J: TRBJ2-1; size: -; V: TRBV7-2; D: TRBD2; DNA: TGTGCCAGCAGCACAGACCGGACTAGCGGGAGCCAGGGCCAGTTCTTC; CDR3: CASSTDRTSGSQGQFF
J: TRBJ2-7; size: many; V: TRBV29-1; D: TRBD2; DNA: TGCAGCGTTGGCCGTAGCGGGAGTACGGATGAGCAGTACTTC; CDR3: CSVGRSGSTDEQYF
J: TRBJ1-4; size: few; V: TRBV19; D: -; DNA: TGTGCCAGTAGTATGCGTGGTAGGGTCGAAAAACTGTTTTTT; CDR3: CASSMRGRVEKLFF
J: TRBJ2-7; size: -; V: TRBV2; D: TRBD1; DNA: TGTGCCAGCAGGACCGGGACAGGGGACCACGAGCAGTACTTC; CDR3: CASRTGTGDHEQYF
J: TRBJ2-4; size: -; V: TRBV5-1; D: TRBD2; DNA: TGCGCCAGCAGCTTGGGGGGTAACGCGGGAGGTCGATTCCTAGCCAAAAACATTCAGTACTTC; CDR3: CASSLGGNAGGRFLAKNIQYF
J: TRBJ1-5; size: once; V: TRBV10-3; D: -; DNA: TGTGCCATCGAGGACAGCCCGGGGCAGCCCCAGCATTTT; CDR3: CAIEDSPGQPQHF
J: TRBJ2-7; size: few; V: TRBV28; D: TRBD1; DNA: TGTGCCAGCAACAGGGGCCTCTACGAGCAGTACTTC; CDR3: CASNRGLYEQYF
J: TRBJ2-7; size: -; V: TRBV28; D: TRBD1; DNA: TGTGCCAGCAGCCCGACAGGGGCAGTAAACGAGCAGTACTTC; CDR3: CASSPTGAVNEQYF
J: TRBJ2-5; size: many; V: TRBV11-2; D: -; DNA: TGTGCCAGCAGCTTATTTGATCAAGAGACCCAGTACTTC; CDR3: CASSLFDQETQYF
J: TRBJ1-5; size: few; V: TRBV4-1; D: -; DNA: TGCGCCAGCAGCCAGGCGGGGACGACCCCCTACGACCAGCCCCAGCATTTT; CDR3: CASSQAGTTPYDQPQHF
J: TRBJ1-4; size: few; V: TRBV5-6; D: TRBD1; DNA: TGTGCCAGCAGCTTCGGACAGGGGGCGAAGAGTGGTGAAAAACTGTTTTTT; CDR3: CASSFGQGAKSGEKLFF
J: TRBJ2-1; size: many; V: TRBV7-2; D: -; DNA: TGTGCCAGCAGCTTGCATATGGGGGGCGTAGGCAATGAGCAGTTCTTC; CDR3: CASSLHMGGVGNEQFF
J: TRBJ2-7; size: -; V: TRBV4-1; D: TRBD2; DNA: TGCGCCAGCAGCCATGGGGGACTAGCGGGTGGCGAGCAGTACTTC; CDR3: CASSHGGLAGGEQYF
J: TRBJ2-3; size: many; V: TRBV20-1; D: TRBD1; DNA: TGCAGTGCTAGAGGGACAGGGCTCTTTCTTAGCACAGATACGCAGTATTTT; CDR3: CSARGTGLFLSTDTQYF
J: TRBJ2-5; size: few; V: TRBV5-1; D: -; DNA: TGCGCCAGCAGCGCATTTGGGGAATCTTCGCAAGAGACCCAGTACTTC; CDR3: CASSAFGESSQETQYF
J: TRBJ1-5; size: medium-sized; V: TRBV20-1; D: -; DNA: TGCAGTGCTAGTGGAATTCAGCCCCAGCATTTT; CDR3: CSASGIQPQHF
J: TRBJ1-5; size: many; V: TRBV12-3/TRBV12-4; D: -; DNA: TGTGCCAGCAAACAAGGCGGACAGTTTAATCAGCCCCAGCATTTT; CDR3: CASKQGGQFNQPQHF
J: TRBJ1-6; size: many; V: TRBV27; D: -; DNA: TGTGCCAGCAGTTTCCTTGGTGAAGGGGCGAGATCACCCCTCCACTTT; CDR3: CASSFLGEGARSPLHF
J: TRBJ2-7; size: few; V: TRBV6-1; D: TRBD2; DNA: TGTGCCAGCACCTGGACTAGCGGGACTTACGAGCAGTACTTC; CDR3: CASTWTSGTYEQYF
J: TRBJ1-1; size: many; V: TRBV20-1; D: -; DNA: TGCAGTGCTAGGCCCCCACAGTTTAGTAGGAACACTGAAGCTTTCTTT; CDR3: CSARPPQFSRNTEAFF
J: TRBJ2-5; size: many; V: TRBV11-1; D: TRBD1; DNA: TGTGCCAGCAGCTTTGGGCAGGGGGAGTACTTC; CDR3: CASSFGQGEYF
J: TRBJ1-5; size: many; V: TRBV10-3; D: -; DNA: TGTGCCATCAGTTCCGGGACAAGCAATCAGCCCCAGCATTTT; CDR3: CAISSGTSNQPQHF
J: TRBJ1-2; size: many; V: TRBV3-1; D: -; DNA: TGTGCCAGCACCACGACGGGAGGTCCCTATGGCTACACCTTC; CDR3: CASTTTGGPYGYTF
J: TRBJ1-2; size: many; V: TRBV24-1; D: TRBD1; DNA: TGTGCCACCAGTGAGACAGGGGGCGGCTACACCTTC; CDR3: CATSETGGGYTF
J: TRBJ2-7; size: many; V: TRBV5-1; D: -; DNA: TGCGCCAGCAGCTCGCCCGGGATCTACGAGCAGTACTTC; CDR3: CASSSPGIYEQYF
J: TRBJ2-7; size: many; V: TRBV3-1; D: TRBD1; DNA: TGTGCCAGCGGTGGTGGGGGACAGAGGTCCTACGAGCAGTACTTC; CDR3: CASGGGGQRSYEQYF
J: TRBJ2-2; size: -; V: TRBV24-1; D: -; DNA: TGTGCCACCAGGGACAATGATGCGAACACCGGGGAGCTGCTTTTT; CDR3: CATRDNDANTGELLF
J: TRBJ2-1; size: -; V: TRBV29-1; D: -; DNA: TGCAGCGTTGAATTTCGCTACAATGAGCAGTTCTTC; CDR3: CSVEFRYNEQFF